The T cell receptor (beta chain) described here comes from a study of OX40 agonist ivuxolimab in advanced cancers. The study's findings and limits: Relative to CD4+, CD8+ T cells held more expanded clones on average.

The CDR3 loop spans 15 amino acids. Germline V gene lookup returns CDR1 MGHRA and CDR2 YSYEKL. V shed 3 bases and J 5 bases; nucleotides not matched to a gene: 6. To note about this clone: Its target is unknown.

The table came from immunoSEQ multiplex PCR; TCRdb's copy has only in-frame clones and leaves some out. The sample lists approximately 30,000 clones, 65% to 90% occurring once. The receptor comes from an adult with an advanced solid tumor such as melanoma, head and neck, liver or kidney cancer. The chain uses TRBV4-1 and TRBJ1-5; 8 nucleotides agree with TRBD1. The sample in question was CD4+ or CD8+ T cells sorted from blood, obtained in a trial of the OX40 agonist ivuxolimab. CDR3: CASSQVDRVDQPQHF. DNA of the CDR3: TGCGCCAGCAGCCAGGTGGACAGGGTGGATCAGCCCCAGCATTTT.